This T cell receptor (beta chain) originates from a study of T cells after yellow fever vaccination. The CDR3 covers 13 residues. Germline V CDR1 and CDR2: LNHDA, SQIVND (reference sequence). Germline trimming cut 6 bases from V and 4 bases from J; bases unmatched to any gene: 3. Generation of TCR cDNA used 5'RACE template switching (which added a universal primer site and UMIs). TCRdb re-called the 5' RACE reads through MiXCR, storing one row per CDR3 protein. The repertoire has some 350,000 distinct CDR3 sequences, 4.1% of them found once; the top ten carry around 25%. This clonotype has just a few counts.

The receptor comes from a man younger than 35 who received the YFV17D yellow fever vaccine. The source was PBMCs, collected 5 days after the yellow fever booster vaccination. This chain uses TRBV19 with TRBJ2-3, with 8 bases matching TRBD1. The CDR3 loop reads CASRKQGADTQYF. In DNA, the CDR3 is TGTGCCAGTAGAAAACAGGGGGCAGATACGCAGTATTTT.